This T cell receptor (beta chain) was captured in a study of control samples from healthy donors and cancer patients. The sample holds a few counts of this clone. Data came from immunoSEQ multiplex PCR; TCRdb stores just in-frame clones and leaves some out. The sample holds about 49,000 clones, 80% to 90% seen once. Germline V gives CDR1 GTSNPN, CDR2 SVGIG (reference sequence). V lost 3 bases and J 4 bases, leaving 12 bases between the germline ends. There are 13 residues in the CDR3. This clonotype originated in a woman in her forties or fifties with lung cancer. The chain joins TRBV30 to TRBJ1-1; the D gene is possibly TRBD1 (5 bases). The sequenced material came from PBMCs. The CDR3 coding sequence is TGTGCCTGGAGCGTCAGGGATCCCACTGAAGCTTTCTTT. It is translated as CAWSVRDPTEAFF. The variable domain in full, with the rest retrieved from reference TRBV30 and TRBJ1-1, is SQTIHQWPATLVQPVGSPLSLECTVEGTSNPNLYWYRQAAGRGLQLLFYSVGIGQISSEVPQNLSASRPQDRQFILSSKKLLLSDSGFYLCAWSVRDPTEAFFGQGTRLTVV.